The 2 T cell receptor beta chains given below trace back to one sample, sequenced in a study of blood T cell repertoires in COVID-19. TCRdb's copy holds only in-frame clones and misses some; the assay was immunoSEQ multiplex PCR. The sample contains fewer than 300,000 clones, about 86% of which appear only once. Sequencing input: peripheral blood. These receptors originate from a man at least 80 years old with acute or convalescent COVID-19.

This rearrangement joins TRBV7-2 to TRBJ2-5, with 12 bases identical to TRBD2. The J segment lost 8 bases and the V segment lost 5 bases, leaving 9 bases of the junction unmatched. CDR1 is SGHTA, CDR2 FQGNSA, per germline. The CDR3 is 15 residues long. Here the CDR3 DNA reads TGTGCCAGCAGCCTTGGACTAGCGGGGCGTTCTACCCAGTACTTC. It yields the protein CASSLGLAGRSTQYF.

This clone was counted only a few times. The chain combines TRBV2 with TRBJ2-4; 8 bases fit TRBD1. Per the germline V gene, CDR1 is SNHLY and CDR2 is FYNNEI. V was clipped by 4 bases and J by 6 bases; unmatched bases: 8. This CDR3 spans 15 amino acids. The CDR3 sequence: CASSGVTGAGNIQYF. The CDR3 coding sequence is TGTGCCAGCAGTGGCGTGACAGGGGCTGGAAACATTCAGTACTTC. The variable domain in full, completed from reference TRBV2 and TRBJ2-4, reads EPEVTQTPSHQVTQMGQEVILRCVPISNHLYFYWYRQILGQKVEFLVSFYNNEISEKSEIFDDQFSVERPDGSNFTLKIRSTKLEDSAMYFCASSGVTGAGNIQYFGAGTRLSVL.